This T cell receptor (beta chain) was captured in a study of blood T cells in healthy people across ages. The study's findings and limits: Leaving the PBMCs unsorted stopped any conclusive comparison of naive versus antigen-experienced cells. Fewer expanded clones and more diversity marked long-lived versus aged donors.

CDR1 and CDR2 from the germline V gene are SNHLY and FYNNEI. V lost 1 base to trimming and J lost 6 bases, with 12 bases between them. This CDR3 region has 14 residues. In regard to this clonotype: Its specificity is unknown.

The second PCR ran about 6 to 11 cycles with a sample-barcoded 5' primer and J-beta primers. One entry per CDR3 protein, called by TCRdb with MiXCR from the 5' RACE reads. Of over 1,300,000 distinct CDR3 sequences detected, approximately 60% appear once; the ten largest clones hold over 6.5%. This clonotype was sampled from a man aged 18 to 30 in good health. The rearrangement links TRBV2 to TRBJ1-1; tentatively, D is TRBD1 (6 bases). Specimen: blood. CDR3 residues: CASSEDQGRSEAFF. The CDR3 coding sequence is TGTGCCAGCAGTGAAGATCAGGGGCGCTCTGAAGCTTTCTTT.